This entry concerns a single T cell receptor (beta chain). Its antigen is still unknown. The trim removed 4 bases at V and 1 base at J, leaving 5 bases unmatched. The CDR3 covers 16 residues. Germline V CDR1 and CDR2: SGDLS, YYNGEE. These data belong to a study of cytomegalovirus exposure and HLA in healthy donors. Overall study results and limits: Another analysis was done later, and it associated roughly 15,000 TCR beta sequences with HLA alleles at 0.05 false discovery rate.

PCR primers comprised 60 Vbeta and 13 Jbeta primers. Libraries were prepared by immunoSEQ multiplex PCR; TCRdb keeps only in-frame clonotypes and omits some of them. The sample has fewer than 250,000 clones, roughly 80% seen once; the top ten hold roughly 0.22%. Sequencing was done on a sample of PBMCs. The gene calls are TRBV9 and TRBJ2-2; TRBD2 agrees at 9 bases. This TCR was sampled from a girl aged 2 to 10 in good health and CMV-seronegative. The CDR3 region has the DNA TGTGCCAGCAGCAATAGCGGGAGTGTGAACACCGGGGAGCTGTTTTTT. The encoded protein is CASSNSGSVNTGELFF.